The rows below give T cell receptor beta chains drawn from one sample of a study of shared clonotypes between healthy human individuals. The protocol was immunoSEQ multiplex PCR, while the TCRdb copy is restricted to in-frame clones and leaves out a portion. The sample has about 610,000 clones; approximately 96% are singletons. The sequencing input was naive CD8+ T cells sorted from blood. These receptor sequences come from a woman in her 30s in good health. The CDR3 runs from the conserved cysteine through the conserved F or W. The D gene is left open where the match is weak. Clone size appears in some rows only: once, few, many, or a class for an expanded clone.

CDR3 protein: CASRSGTGLVEQYF
V gene: TRBV5-6
clone size: -
D gene: TRBD1

CDR3 protein: CASSQDNGGFKVIWGYTF
V gene: TRBV4-2
clone size: -
D gene: -

CDR3 protein: CASSPDGINQPQHF
V gene: TRBV23-1
clone size: -
D gene: -

CDR3 protein: CASSQDWETQYF
V gene: TRBV4-2
clone size: -
D gene: -

CDR3 protein: CASSPLGGTEAFF
V gene: TRBV5-1
clone size: -
D gene: -

CDR3 protein: CASRKRGSQETQYF
V gene: TRBV6-1
clone size: -
D gene: -

CDR3 protein: CASSLDLKRSNTGELFF
V gene: TRBV11-2
clone size: -
D gene: -

CDR3 protein: CASSLEGPYYSNQPQHF
V gene: TRBV7-4
clone size: -
D gene: -

CDR3 protein: CASSSGGDTQYF
V gene: TRBV11-2
clone size: once
D gene: -

CDR3 protein: CARSRRTGNQPQHF
V gene: TRBV5-3
clone size: -
D gene: -

CDR3 protein: CASIPDHRALLDTEAFF
V gene: TRBV28
clone size: -
D gene: -

CDR3 protein: CASTSGTTEYF
V gene: TRBV5-4
clone size: -
D gene: -

CDR3 protein: CASSFGTGDYEQYF
V gene: TRBV5-5
clone size: once
D gene: TRBD1

CDR3 protein: CSVGTDYGYTF
V gene: TRBV29-1
clone size: -
D gene: -

CDR3 protein: CASAWGNTGELFF
V gene: TRBV9
clone size: -
D gene: -

CDR3 protein: CASSPSGRPMNTGELFF
V gene: TRBV9
clone size: -
D gene: TRBD2

CDR3 protein: CASSPVVFAFYEQYF
V gene: TRBV19
clone size: -
D gene: -

CDR3 protein: CATGTSGVRNEQFF
V gene: TRBV10-2
clone size: -
D gene: TRBD2

CDR3 protein: CASSFTGTSTEQYF
V gene: TRBV5-4
clone size: -
D gene: TRBD2

CDR3 protein: CASSWTDMDTGELFF
V gene: TRBV5-1
clone size: -
D gene: -

CDR3 protein: CATTSSGADEQFF
V gene: TRBV28
clone size: -
D gene: -

CDR3 protein: CASSPDGTEAFF
V gene: TRBV28
clone size: -
D gene: -

CDR3 protein: CASSRGQHSGNTIYF
V gene: TRBV27
clone size: few
D gene: -

CDR3 protein: CSVEVGWAGEVSGYTF
V gene: TRBV29-1
clone size: -
D gene: -

CDR3 protein: CAISSPTSGRTGELFF
V gene: TRBV10-3
clone size: once
D gene: TRBD2

CDR3 protein: CASSEGTAEQYF
V gene: TRBV5-4
clone size: -
D gene: -

CDR3 protein: CATSRDRSGLAARDEQYF
V gene: TRBV15
clone size: -
D gene: TRBD2

CDR3 protein: CASSEAGRYNEQFF
V gene: TRBV2
clone size: -
D gene: -

CDR3 protein: CASSLSGSNEKLFF
V gene: TRBV28
clone size: -
D gene: -

CDR3 protein: CASGMTAYTEAFF
V gene: TRBV9
clone size: -
D gene: -

CDR3 protein: CASSEALRQARHEKLFF
V gene: TRBV2
clone size: -
D gene: -

CDR3 protein: CASSLALAGVYEQFF
V gene: TRBV5-8
clone size: -
D gene: TRBD2

CDR3 protein: CASSKAGGPSGEQFF
V gene: TRBV10-1
clone size: -
D gene: TRBD2

CDR3 protein: CASSVAGEGAEAFF
V gene: TRBV9
clone size: -
D gene: -

CDR3 protein: CASSPLRGLKETQYF
V gene: TRBV7-2
clone size: once
D gene: TRBD1

CDR3 protein: CASSILPLQGPNPYNEQFF
V gene: TRBV19
clone size: -
D gene: -

CDR3 protein: CASSISGDPNYGYTF
V gene: TRBV27
clone size: -
D gene: -

CDR3 protein: CASSSNPNEQFF
V gene: TRBV5-4
clone size: -
D gene: -

CDR3 protein: CASSLGQGTYIQYF
V gene: TRBV5-6
clone size: -
D gene: -

CDR3 protein: CASSLGPQNQPQHF
V gene: TRBV7-8
clone size: -
D gene: -

CDR3 protein: CSVEVYTSGANVLTF
V gene: TRBV29-1
clone size: -
D gene: -

CDR3 protein: CASSPPDEKLFF
V gene: TRBV18
clone size: -
D gene: -